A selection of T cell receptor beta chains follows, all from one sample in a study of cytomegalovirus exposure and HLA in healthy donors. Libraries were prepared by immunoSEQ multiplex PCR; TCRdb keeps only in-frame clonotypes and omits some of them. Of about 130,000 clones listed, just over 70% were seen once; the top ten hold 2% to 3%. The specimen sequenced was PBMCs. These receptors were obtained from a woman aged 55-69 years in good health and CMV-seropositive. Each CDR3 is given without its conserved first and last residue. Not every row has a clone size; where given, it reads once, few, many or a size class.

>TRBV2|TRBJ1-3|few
ASSRQGGVGNTIY
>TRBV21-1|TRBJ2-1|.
ASLALHAEQF
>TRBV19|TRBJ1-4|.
ASRQGLLSEKLF
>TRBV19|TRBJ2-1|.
ASAFGGISYNEQF
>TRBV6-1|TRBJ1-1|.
ASSEGPRTEAF
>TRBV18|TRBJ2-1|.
ASRTSSGEQF
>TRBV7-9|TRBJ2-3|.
ASSLETGAFTDTQY
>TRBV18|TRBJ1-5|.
ASSPSVGANQPQH
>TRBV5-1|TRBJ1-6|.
ASSLYPIRDSHNSPLH
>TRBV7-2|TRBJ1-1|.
ASTLQEGRTEAF
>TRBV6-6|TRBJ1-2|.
ASSANRGGTYGYT
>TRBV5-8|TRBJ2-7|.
ASSPTYEQY
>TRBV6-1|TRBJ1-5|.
ASKQGPQSNQPQH
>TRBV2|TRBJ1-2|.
ASGQGANYGYT
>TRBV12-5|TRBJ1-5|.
ASGLPREIQPQH
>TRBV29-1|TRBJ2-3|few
SEGGVRTDTQY
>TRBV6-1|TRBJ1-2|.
ASSAQREGGYT
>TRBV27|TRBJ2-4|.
ASSSGRLGGGNIQY
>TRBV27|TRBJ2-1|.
ASSLRLAGENEQF
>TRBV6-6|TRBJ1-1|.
ASSYSYGGAEAF
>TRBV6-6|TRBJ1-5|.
ASSQPRGGQPQH
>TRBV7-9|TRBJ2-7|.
ASSWQGDYEQY
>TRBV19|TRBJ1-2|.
ASSTPGVDRGYGYT
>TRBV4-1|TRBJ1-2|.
ASSLGTEGGYT
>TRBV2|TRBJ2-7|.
ASRGSSYEQY
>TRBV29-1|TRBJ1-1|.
SVEETENTEAF
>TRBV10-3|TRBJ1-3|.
AISEPQKNGGFWAVGRNTIY
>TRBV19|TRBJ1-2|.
ASSIEVSTVGGYT
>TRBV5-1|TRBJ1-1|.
ASLKQGGTEAF
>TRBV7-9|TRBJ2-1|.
ASSPGLNNEQF
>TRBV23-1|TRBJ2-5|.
ASSQSRGGETQY
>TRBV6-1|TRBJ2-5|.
ASSSQGGRETQY
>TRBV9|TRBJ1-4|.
ASSQRQGGGLNEKLF
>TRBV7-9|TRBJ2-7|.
ASSTQGAAYEQY
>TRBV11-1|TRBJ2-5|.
ASGSWEQGLRETQY
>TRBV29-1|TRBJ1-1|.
SVYHRQGEAF
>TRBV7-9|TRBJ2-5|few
ASSPPGGYQETQY
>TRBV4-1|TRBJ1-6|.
ASSRPDSLNSPLH
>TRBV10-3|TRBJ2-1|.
AISDAPSSGDNNEQF
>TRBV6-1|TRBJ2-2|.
ASGLAGGNTGELF
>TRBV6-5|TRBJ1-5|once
ASSYVGGQPQH
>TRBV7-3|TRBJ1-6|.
ASSLRGPGVGSPLH
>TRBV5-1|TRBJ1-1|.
ASSLPSGGRVAEAF